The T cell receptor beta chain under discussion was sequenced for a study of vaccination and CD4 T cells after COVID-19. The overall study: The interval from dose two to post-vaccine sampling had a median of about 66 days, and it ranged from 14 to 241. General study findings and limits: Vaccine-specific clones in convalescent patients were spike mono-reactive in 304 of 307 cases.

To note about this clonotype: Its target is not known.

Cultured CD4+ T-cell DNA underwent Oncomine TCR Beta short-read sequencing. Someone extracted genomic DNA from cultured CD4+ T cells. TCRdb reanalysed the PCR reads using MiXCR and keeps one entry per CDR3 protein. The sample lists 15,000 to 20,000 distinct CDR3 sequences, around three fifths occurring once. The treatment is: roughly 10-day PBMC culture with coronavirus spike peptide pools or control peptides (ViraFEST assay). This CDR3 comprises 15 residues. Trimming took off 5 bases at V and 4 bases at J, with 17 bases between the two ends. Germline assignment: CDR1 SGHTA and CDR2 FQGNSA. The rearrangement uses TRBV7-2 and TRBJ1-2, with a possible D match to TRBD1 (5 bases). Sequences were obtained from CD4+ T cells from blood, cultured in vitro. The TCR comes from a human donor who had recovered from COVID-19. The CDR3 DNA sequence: TGTGCCAGCAGCCCCCGGGGGAGCGGGTCCTATGGCTACACCTTC. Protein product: CASSPRGSGSYGYTF.